These 8 T cell receptor beta chains share one sample of origin, sequenced in a study of metastatic and nonmetastatic thyroid tumors. All patients were untreated before thyroid surgery. Using MiXCR, TCRdb reanalyzed the PCR reads. This sample has 25,000 to 30,000 clones, with roughly 14% found just once. Sequenced input: blood. Receptor source: a male donor with papillary thyroid cancer or a benign thyroid nodule (not recorded which). Some clones in this sample may be carry-over from other donors' samples.

This clone was counted many times. The V call is TRBV2, the J call TRBJ1-5, with TRBD1 as a possible D gene (5 bases). Trimming stripped 6 bases from V and 1 base from J, with 7 bases between. The length of the CDR3 is 13 residues. Germline loops: CDR1 SNHLY, CDR2 FYNNEI. The CDR3 is CASRQESNQPQHF. In DNA form, the CDR3 reads TGTGCCAGCAGACAGGAGAGCAATCAGCCCCAGCATTTT.

In its sample, this clone was seen many times. The chain uses TRBV6-1 and TRBJ2-5; a possible D gene is TRBD1 (5 bases). Germline CDR1 is MNHNS and CDR2 is SASEGT. This CDR3 has 17 amino acids. The V end was cut by 8 bases, the J end by 2 bases, with 24 bases between. CDR3 residues: CASSDPGWLGAQETQYF. CDR3 nucleotides: TGTGCCAGCTCGGACCCAGGGTGGCTAGGGGCACAAGAGACCCAGTACTTC.

Points on this clone: The junction departs from the called germline gene at one end, perhaps through a read error. This CDR3 is CASSTGTSGNLNF. The DNA for the CDR3 is TGTGCCAGTAGTACCGGGACTAGCGGGAATCTTAACTTC. The chain employs TRBV19 and TRBJ2-7, with 13 bases fitting TRBD2. The germline gives CDR1 LNHDA, CDR2 SQIVND (reference sequence). The CDR3 is 13 residues long.

The chain employs TRBV11-3 and TRBJ2-4; no clear D gene. The germline V gene encodes CDR1 SGHNT and CDR2 YENEEA. CDR3 length: 15 residues. V lost 4 bases and J 3 bases, leaving 13 bases between the germline ends. In DNA form, the CDR3 reads TGTGCCAGCAGCTACGGCCGAGGTGGCAAAAACATTCAGTACTTC. Encoded protein: CASSYGRGGKNIQYF.

J is TRBJ1-4 and V is TRBV28; D gene ambiguous. Trimming removed 4 bases from V and 0 bases from J, with 9 bases in between. The germline V gene encodes CDR1 MDHEN and CDR2 SYDVKM. CDR3 length: 15 residues. CDR3 residues: CASSYRIPTNEKLFF. The CDR3 DNA reads as TGTGCCAGCAGTTATAGGATCCCAACTAATGAAAAACTGTTTTTT.

This clone showed up many times. This chain joins TRBV18 and TRBJ2-5, with 12 nucleotides matching TRBD1. V shed 3 bases and J 7 bases; nucleotides not matched to a gene: 3. CDR3 length: 14 amino acids. Germline V CDR1 and CDR2: KGHSH, LQKENI. This CDR3 reads CASSPLGQGATQYF. The CDR3 bases are TGTGCCAGCTCACCGCTGGGACAGGGGGCGACCCAGTACTTC.

This clone was recorded many times. This chain joins TRBV7-2 and TRBJ2-4; TRBD1 might be the D (8 bases). The germline V gene encodes CDR1 SGHTA and CDR2 FQGNSA. The CDR3 totals 14 residues. V lost 6 bases and J lost 2, with 11 bases in between. CDR3 sequence: CASRQGGTKNIQYF. The CDR3 DNA reads TGTGCCAGCAGACAGGGGGGGACCAAAAACATTCAGTACTTC.

V usage is TRBV6-2 or TRBV6-3 and J usage is TRBJ2-7, with D possibly matching TRBD2 (5 bases). Germline CDR1 reads MNHEY; CDR2 reads SVGEGT. The CDR3 consists of 16 residues. The V gene lost 5 bases and the J gene lost 3 bases, with 20 bases spanning the gap. CDR3 residues: CASSDLQLVLYYEQYF. The DNA for the CDR3 is TGTGCCAGCAGTGACCTACAACTAGTCCTTTACTACGAGCAGTACTTC.